This TCR beta chain came from a study of cytomegalovirus exposure and HLA in healthy donors. Vbeta (60) and Jbeta (13) primers were used in the PCR. Original handling: Per a later analysis, the number of unique TCR beta chains was approximately 73 million, of which around 9.9 million were shared. The assay was immunoSEQ multiplex PCR, and TCRdb's table has in-frame clones only and misses some. V and J calls and clone size are those listed in that table; D and trimming were worked out from the DNA. The top ten hold 2% to 2.5% of the sample, which has 140,000 to 150,000 clones, about 80% seen once. About this clone: Its antigen is still unknown.

Study-wide results and caveats: Available immune exposure information covered CMV serostatus only. TCR beta chain V- and J-gene trimming was linked, in a later analysis, to a missense variant in DCLRE1C.

Trimming removed 1 base from V and 5 bases from J; junction bases left unmatched: 8. CDR1 is LNHDA and CDR2 is SQIVND in the germline V gene (reference sequence). The length of the CDR3 is 15 residues. Donors likely had unrecorded immune exposures despite being nominally healthy when sampled. The sequenced sample was PBMCs. The gene calls are TRBV19 and TRBJ2-7; 7 bases fit TRBD1. The TCR comes from a woman aged 18-29 years in good health and CMV-seropositive. CDR3 sequence reads: CASSIVAGGINEQYF. The DNA for the CDR3 is TGTGCCAGTAGTATAGTAGCAGGGGGTATTAACGAGCAGTACTTC.